The 21 T cell receptor beta chains below all came from one sample that was sequenced in a study of cytomegalovirus exposure and HLA in healthy donors. Libraries were prepared by immunoSEQ multiplex PCR; TCRdb keeps only in-frame clonotypes and omits some of them. The sample includes more than 300,000 clones, 75% to 90% of them seen just once. The specimen was PBMCs. Receptors were obtained from a young woman in good health and CMV-seronegative.

V usage is TRBV4-2 and J usage is TRBJ2-7, with 10 nucleotides matching TRBD2. V lost 0 bases to trimming and J lost 6 bases; unmatched junction nucleotides: 8. The germline V gene has CDR1 LGHNA and CDR2 YNFKEQ. The CDR3 consists of 16 residues. In nucleotides, the CDR3 is TGTGCCAGCAGCCAAGAGAAGCGGGGGGGCCGAGCCGAGCAGTACTTC. This codes for CASSQEKRGGRAEQYF.

For the CDR3, the DNA is TGTGCCAGCAGCCGGGACAGTAACTATGGCTACACCTTC. Amino acids: CASSRDSNYGYTF. This rearrangement joins TRBV5-4 to TRBJ1-2; the match to TRBD1 covers 7 bases. The CDR3 contains 13 residues. V trimming: 4 bases; J trimming: 1 base; junction bases outside the gene matches: 1. Germline values: CDR1 SGHNT, CDR2 YYREEE (reference sequence).

This clone was found once. The chain recombines TRBV7-2 with TRBJ2-1, with D maybe TRBD2 (6 bases). The CDR3 contains 15 residues. CDR1 is SGHTA and CDR2 is FQGNSA in the germline V gene. With 6 bases removed from V and 3 bases from J, the gap between germline ends came to 15 bases. Here the CDR3 reads CASRPHGGDYNEQFF. The CDR3 region has the DNA TGTGCCAGCAGGCCTCACGGCGGGGACTACAATGAGCAGTTCTTC.

The sample holds one count of this clone. The rearrangement links TRBV28 to TRBJ1-1; D possibly corresponds to TRBD1 (6 bases). CDR3 size: 15 residues. V shed 5 bases and J shed 3 bases, with 16 bases lying between them. In germline, CDR1 is MDHEN, CDR2 SYDVKM. The CDR3 DNA reads TGTGCCAGCAGTGCAACAGGGATTCAGGACACTGAAGCTTTCTTT. It encodes CASSATGIQDTEAFF.

This clone has more than one count but fewer than ten. The chain carries TRBV28 and TRBJ2-7, with 10 bases fitting TRBD2. V lost 5 bases, J lost 0 bases, and 10 bases stayed unmatched. The CDR3 has 17 amino acids. The V gene's germline CDR1 is MDHEN and CDR2 SYDVKM. CDR3 loop: CASSSQRTSGSSYEQYF. The CDR3 region has the DNA TGTGCCAGCAGTAGTCAAAGGACTAGCGGTAGCTCCTACGAGCAGTACTTC.

The V call is TRBV7-9, the J call TRBJ1-2; 8 nucleotides line up with TRBD1. Germline lookup yields CDR1 SEHNR and CDR2 FQNEAQ (reference sequence). Germline trimming cut 8 bases from V and 4 bases from J; bases unmatched to any gene: 15. The CDR3 is 16 residues long. In DNA form, the CDR3 reads TGTGCCAGCTCGACTCAACGGACAGGGAAGGTCTATGGCTACACCTTC. As protein: CASSTQRTGKVYGYTF.

This clone turned up a few times. This chain joins TRBV6-4 and TRBJ2-2; 9 bases line up with TRBD1. With 6 bases clipped from V and 1 base from J, the junction kept 3 bases outside the gene matches. Germline assignment: CDR1 MRHNA and CDR2 SNTAGT. The CDR3 has 15 amino acids. The CDR3 sequence: CASSPGQGNTGELFF. The DNA of the CDR3 is TGTGCCAGCAGCCCGGGACAGGGGAACACCGGGGAGCTGTTTTTT.

As DNA, the CDR3 is TGTGCCAGCAGTTTCCGGGGGAGGAAAAACATTCAGTACTTC. This translates into CASSFRGRKNIQYF. The V and J genes are TRBV28 and TRBJ2-4; D might be TRBD2 (6 bases). The CDR3 sequence is 14 residues long. The V gene's germline CDR1 is MDHEN and CDR2 SYDVKM. V lost 3 bases, J lost 4 bases, and 10 bases lay in between.

The gene calls are TRBV9 and TRBJ2-1; TRBD2 aligns across 14 bases. The CDR3 is 16 residues long. The germline CDR1 and CDR2 sequences are SGDLS and YYNGEE. J gave up 10 bases and V 3 bases, and 9 bases lay outside the gene matches. CDR3 in DNA: TGTGCCAGCAGCGCGGGGCCGGGACTAGCGGGGGACGAGCAGTTCTTC. The encoded protein is CASSAGPGLAGDEQFF. Variable domain in full (rest from reference TRBV9 and TRBJ2-1): DSGVTQTPKHLITATGQRVTLRCSPRSGDLSVYWYQQSLDQGLQFLIQYYNGEERAKGNILERFSAQQFPDLHSELNLSSLELGDSALYFCASSAGPGLAGDEQFFGPGTRLTVL.

The chain combines TRBV5-8 with TRBJ2-1; D is unresolved. The V and J ends lost 0 bases and 8 bases respectively, with 9 bases between them. CDR1 is SGHTS, CDR2 YDEGEE, per germline. The CDR3 has 13 amino acids. The CDR3 loop reads CASSLGEIYEQFF. CDR3 DNA: TGTGCCAGCAGCTTGGGAGAGATCTATGAGCAGTTCTTC.

The rearrangement links TRBV6-1 to TRBJ2-7; D perhaps matches TRBD1 (5 bases). The germline V gene has CDR1 MNHNS and CDR2 SASEGT. V lost 8 bases, J lost 0 bases, and 11 bases lay in between. The CDR3 length is 13 residues. The CDR3 spells CASEDTSSYEQYF. CDR3 bases: TGTGCCAGCGAGGACACCAGCTCCTACGAGCAGTACTTC.

The chain uses TRBV2 and TRBJ2-5; 8 positions match TRBD2. CDR3 length: 14 residues. Germline CDR1 and CDR2: SNHLY and FYNNEI. V lost 9 bases to trimming and J lost 0 bases; unmatched junction nucleotides: 6. DNA of the CDR3: TGTGCCAGTCATAGCGGGGTGAACCAAGAGACCCAGTACTTC. The encoded protein is CASHSGVNQETQYF.

This sequence joins TRBV7-3 and TRBJ2-1; D is undetermined. This CDR3 spans 15 amino acids. Trimming left V 0 bases short and J 5 bases short, with 11 bases between. CDR1 is SGHTA and CDR2 is FQGTGA in the germline V gene. DNA of the CDR3: TGTGCCAGCAGCTTAACGGTTGGCATAAACAATGAGCAGTTCTTC. This encodes CASSLTVGINNEQFF.

The chain couples TRBV4-1 to TRBJ2-1, with TRBD2 matching 7 bases. V shed 1 base and J 0 bases; nucleotides not matched to a gene: 3. CDR1 and CDR2 from the germline V gene are MGHRA and YSYEKL. The CDR3 spans 16 residues. CDR3 nucleotides: TGCGCCAGCAGCCAAGGGAGGACTAGCTCCTACAATGAGCAGTTCTTC. Encoded protein: CASSQGRTSSYNEQFF.

The chain has TRBV5-1 and TRBJ2-2; 12 bases agree with TRBD1. The J segment lost 5 bases and the V segment lost 4 bases, leaving 6 bases of the junction unmatched. Germline values: CDR1 SGHRS, CDR2 YFSETQ. This CDR3 comprises 16 residues. The CDR3 coding sequence is TGCGCCAGCAGCCCGGGACAGGGGGCGAGGACCGGGGAGCTGTTTTTT. This gives the protein CASSPGQGARTGELFF.

The chain carries TRBV5-1 and TRBJ1-3; 7 bases align to TRBD1. This CDR3 comprises 15 residues. V shed 0 bases and J 2 bases; nucleotides not matched to a gene: 2. Germline lookup yields CDR1 SGHRS and CDR2 YFSETQ. CDR3 amino acids: CASSLEGQPGNTIYF. The CDR3 DNA follows: TGCGCCAGCAGCTTGGAGGGACAGCCTGGAAACACCATATATTTT.

The V call is TRBV4-2, the J call TRBJ2-1; TRBD2 aligns across 8 bases. V lost 1 base to trimming and J lost 3 bases; unmatched junction nucleotides: 2. CDR3 length: 15 amino acids. Germline CDR1 reads LGHNA; CDR2 reads YNFKEQ. The CDR3, as DNA: TGTGCCAGCAGCCAAGTAGCGGGAAACTACAATGAGCAGTTCTTC. Translation gives CASSQVAGNYNEQFF.

The rearrangement joins TRBV7-9 to TRBJ2-3; possible D gene TRBD1, 6 bases. The CDR3 sequence is 16 residues long. V gave up 4 bases and J gave up 0 bases, with 14 bases separating them. Germline CDR1 SEHNR, CDR2 FQNEAQ (reference sequence). The CDR3 spells CASSSYRDMSTDTQYF. The CDR3 DNA is TGTGCCAGCAGCTCGTACAGGGACATGAGCACAGATACGCAGTATTTT.

The chain couples TRBV6-5 to TRBJ2-1; 9 bases match TRBD1. Per the germline V gene, CDR1 is MNHEY and CDR2 is SVGAGI. The CDR3 totals 15 residues. V lost 5 bases, J lost 9 bases, and 11 bases stayed unmatched. The CDR3 nucleotides are TGTGCCAGCAGTACGGGACAGGGAGGTCAGGGTGAGCAGTTCTTC. The encoded protein is CASSTGQGGQGEQFF.

The chain joins TRBV20-1 to TRBJ2-7; TRBD2 matches at 11 bases. Germline V lookup: CDR1 DFQATT, CDR2 SNEGSKA (reference sequence). The CDR3 loop spans 11 amino acids. The CDR3, as DNA: TGCCTAGCGGGAGGTACCTACGAGCAGTACTTC. It specifies CLAGGTYEQYF.

This chain uses TRBV2 with TRBJ2-1, with 12 bases fitting TRBD2. The CDR3 is made up of 18 amino acids. Germline loops: CDR1 SNHLY, CDR2 FYNNEI. With V trimmed by 7 bases and J by 2 bases, 12 bases remained unmatched. In DNA, the CDR3 is TGTGCCAGCAAGTCGGGGGCGACTAGCGGGAGACCCTACAATGAGCAGTTCTTC. This sequence encodes CASKSGATSGRPYNEQFF.